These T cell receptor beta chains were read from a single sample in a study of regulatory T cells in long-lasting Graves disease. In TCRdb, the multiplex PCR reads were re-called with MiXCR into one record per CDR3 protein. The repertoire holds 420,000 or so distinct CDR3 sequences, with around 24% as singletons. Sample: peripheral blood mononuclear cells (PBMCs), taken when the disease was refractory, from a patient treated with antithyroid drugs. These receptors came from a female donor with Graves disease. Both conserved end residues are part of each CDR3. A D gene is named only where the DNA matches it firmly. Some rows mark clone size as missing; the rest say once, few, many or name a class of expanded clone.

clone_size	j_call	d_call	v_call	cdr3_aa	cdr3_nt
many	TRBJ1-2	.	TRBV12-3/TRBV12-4	CASSLRPGGYGYTF	TGTGCCAGCTCCCTCCGGCCCGGGGGCTATGGCTACACCTTC
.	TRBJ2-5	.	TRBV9	CASSVASRMQETQYF	TGTGCCAGCAGCGTAGCCTCAAGGATGCAAGAGACCCAGTACTTC
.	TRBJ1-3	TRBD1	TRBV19	CASRRQGAGNTIYF	TGTGCCAGTAGGCGGCAGGGGGCTGGAAACACCATATATTTT
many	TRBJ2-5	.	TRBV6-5	CASSYVIGGQETQYF	TGTGCCAGCAGTTACGTTATCGGCGGTCAAGAGACCCAGTACTTC
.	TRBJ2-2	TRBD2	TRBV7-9	CASSLALGLAGDTGELFF	TGTGCCAGCAGCTTAGCTCTCGGACTAGCGGGAGACACCGGGGAGCTGTTTTTT
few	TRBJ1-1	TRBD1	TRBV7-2	CASSLWTGGSTEAFF	TGTGCCAGCAGCTTATGGACAGGGGGAAGTACTGAAGCTTTCTTT
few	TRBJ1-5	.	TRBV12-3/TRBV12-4	CASSFRRGNQPQHF	TGTGCCAGCAGTTTTCGACGGGGCAATCAGCCCCAGCATTTT
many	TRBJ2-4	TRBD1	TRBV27	CASRTYRGLAKNIQYF	TGTGCCAGCAGGACGTACAGGGGGCTAGCCAAAAACATTCAGTACTTC
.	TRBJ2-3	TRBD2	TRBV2	CASVERSGLAGVTDTQYF	TGTGCCAGCGTAGAAAGATCGGGACTAGCGGGAGTGACAGATACGCAGTATTTT
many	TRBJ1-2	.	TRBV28	CASSRTDGYTF	TGTGCCAGCAGTAGGACAGATGGCTACACCTTC
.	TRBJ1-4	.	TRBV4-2	CASSQEGGQGNEKLFF	TGTGCCAGCAGCCAAGAAGGTGGCCAGGGGAATGAAAAACTGTTTTTT
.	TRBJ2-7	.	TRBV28	CASSSTVSEQYF	TGTGCCAGCAGTTCGACAGTCAGCGAGCAGTACTTC
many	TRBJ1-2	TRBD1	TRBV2	CAIRQGSGYTF	TGTGCCATCCGACAGGGTTCCGGCTACACCTTC
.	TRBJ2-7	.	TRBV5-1	CVSSLYGGHEQYF	TGCGTCAGCAGCTTGTACGGCGGGCACGAGCAGTACTTC
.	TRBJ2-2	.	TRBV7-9	CASSSSIGPGELFF	TGTGCCAGCAGCTCCTCCATCGGACCCGGGGAGCTGTTTTTT
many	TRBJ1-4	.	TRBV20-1	CSARDVLGKGADEKLFF	TGCAGTGCTAGAGACGTGCTGGGTAAGGGAGCGGATGAAAAACTGTTTTTT
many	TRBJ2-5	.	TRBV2	CASSVGGIDETQYF	TGTGCCAGCAGTGTAGGCGGGATAGACGAGACCCAGTACTTC
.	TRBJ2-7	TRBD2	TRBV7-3	CASSLGLAGSSEQYF	TGTGCCAGCAGCTTGGGGCTAGCGGGATCTTCCGAGCAGTACTTC
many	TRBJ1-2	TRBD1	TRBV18	CASSPPTGGTYGYTF	TGTGCCAGCTCACCACCGACAGGGGGCACATATGGCTACACCTTC
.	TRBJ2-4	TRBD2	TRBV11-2	CASSLEVAASGRAVKNIRYF	TGTGCCAGCAGCTTGGAGGTCGCGGCTAGCGGGAGGGCGGTCAAAAACATTCGGTACTTC
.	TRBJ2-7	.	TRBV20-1	CSAILPPGADEQYF	TGCAGTGCTATCTTACCCCCGGGGGCAGACGAGCAGTACTTC
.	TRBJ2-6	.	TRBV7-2	CASSLVHPGAGLSGANVLTF	TGTGCCAGCAGCTTAGTCCACCCCGGGGCAGGACTCTCTGGGGCCAACGTCCTGACTTTC
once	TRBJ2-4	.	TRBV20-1	CSATGEGENIQYF	TGCAGTGCTACAGGGGAGGGAGAAAACATTCAGTACTTC
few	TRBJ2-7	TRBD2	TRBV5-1	CASKKALAAYEQYF	TGCGCCAGCAAGAAAGCACTAGCGGCCTACGAGCAGTACTTC
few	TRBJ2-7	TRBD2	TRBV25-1	CASSEIAGSYEQYF	TGTGCCAGCAGTGAAATAGCGGGATCCTACGAGCAGTACTTC
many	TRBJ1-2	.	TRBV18	CASSPSETGTYGYTF	TGTGCCAGCTCACCGTCAGAGACAGGAACATATGGCTACACCTTC
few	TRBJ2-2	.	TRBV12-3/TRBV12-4	CASGGSFTGELFF	TGTGCCAGCGGAGGCTCCTTCACCGGGGAGCTGTTTTTT
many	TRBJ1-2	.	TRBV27	CASNPQALGRGNYGYTF	TGTGCCAGCAATCCTCAAGCCCTCGGACGGGGTAACTATGGCTACACCTTC
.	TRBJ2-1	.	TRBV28	CASSFVARSTYNEQFF	TGTGCCAGCAGTTTTGTGGCGAGGAGCACCTACAATGAGCAGTTCTTC
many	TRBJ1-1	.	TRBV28	CAIKQGVSEAFF	TGTGCCATCAAACAGGGTGTATCTGAAGCTTTCTTT
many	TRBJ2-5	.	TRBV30	CAWSRQLQTQYF	TGTGCCTGGAGTAGGCAGTTGCAGACCCAGTACTTC
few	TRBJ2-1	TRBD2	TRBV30	CAWSAGGVNEQFF	TGTGCCTGGAGTGCGGGGGGTGTCAATGAGCAGTTCTTC
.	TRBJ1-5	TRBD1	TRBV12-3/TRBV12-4	CASSLRGGQGVQPQHF	TGTGCCAGCAGTCTACGAGGGGGACAGGGGGTACAGCCCCAGCATTTT
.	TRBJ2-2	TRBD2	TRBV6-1	CASSERPSGKGWELFF	TGTGCCAGCAGTGAAAGGCCTAGCGGGAAGGGTTGGGAGCTGTTTTTT
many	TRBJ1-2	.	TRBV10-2	CASSEKGQAYGYTF	TGCGCCAGCAGTGAAAAAGGGCAGGCCTATGGCTACACCTTC
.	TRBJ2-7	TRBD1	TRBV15	CAASRKSTGTGPYEQYF	TGTGCCGCCAGCAGGAAGTCCACCGGGACAGGACCCTACGAGCAGTACTTC
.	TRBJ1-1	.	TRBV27	CATSRAGLATEAFF	TGTGCCACCTCCCGGGCCGGCTTGGCCACTGAAGCTTTCTTT
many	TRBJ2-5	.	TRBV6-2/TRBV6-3	CASSLGFFEQETQYF	TGTGCCAGCAGCCTGGGTTTCTTCGAACAAGAGACCCAGTACTTC
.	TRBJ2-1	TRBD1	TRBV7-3	CASSSGQGPYNEQFF	TGTGCCAGCAGCTCGGGACAGGGCCCCTACAATGAGCAGTTCTTC
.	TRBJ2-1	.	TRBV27	CASSLRGRSYNEQFF	TGTGCCAGCAGTTTGAGGGGGAGGAGCTACAATGAGCAGTTCTTC
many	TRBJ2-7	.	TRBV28	CASSLSRTSARNEQYF	TGTGCCAGCAGTTTGTCGCGGACATCCGCTCGAAACGAGCAGTACTTC
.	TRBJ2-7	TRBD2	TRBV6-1	CASPKAGETYEQYF	TGTGCCAGCCCAAAGGCGGGAGAAACATACGAGCAGTACTTC
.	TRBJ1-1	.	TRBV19	CASSISFSAFF	TGTGCCAGTAGTATATCTTTTTCGGCTTTCTTT
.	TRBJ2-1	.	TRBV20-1	CSAERTHSLIIYNEQFF	TGCAGTGCTGAACGGACCCATAGCCTAATAATCTACAATGAGCAGTTCTTC
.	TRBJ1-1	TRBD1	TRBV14	CASSRNIGGTENTEAFF	TGTGCCAGCAGTCGGAACATTGGCGGGACAGAGAACACTGAAGCTTTCTTT
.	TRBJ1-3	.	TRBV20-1	CSARSWSGNTIYF	TGCAGTGCTAGAAGTTGGTCTGGAAACACCATATATTTT
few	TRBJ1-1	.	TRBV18	CASSPNEQKYEAFF	TGTGCCAGCTCACCAAATGAGCAGAAATATGAAGCTTTCTTT
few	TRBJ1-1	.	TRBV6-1	CASSEARMNTEAFF	TGTGCCAGCAGTGAAGCGCGCATGAACACTGAAGCTTTCTTT
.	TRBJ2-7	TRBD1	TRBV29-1	CSVHLRDRGHYEQYF	TGCAGCGTCCATCTTAGGGACAGGGGGCATTACGAGCAGTACTTC
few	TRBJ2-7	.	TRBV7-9	CASSLEDRSYEQYF	TGTGCCAGCAGCTTAGAGGACCGCTCCTACGAGCAGTACTTC
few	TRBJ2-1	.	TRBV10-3	CAISTWGHNQDNEQFF	TGTGCCATCAGTACATGGGGACACAACCAGGACAATGAGCAGTTCTTC